A single count supports the clone carrying this T cell receptor beta chain. Its specificity is unknown. The data originate from a study of shared clonotypes between healthy human individuals. Findings and limits, study-wide: A small donor pool kept down the genetic and exposure-history diversity that was represented.

Assay runs were performed at deep level. The genomic DNA of each subset was split evenly across several immunoSEQ plates. The sorted-subset replicate PCRs were given 200 ng DNA, which is 30,000 to 35,000 T cell genomes. Sequencing used immunoSEQ multiplex PCR; TCRdb keeps in-frame clones, though not all of them. The sample carries about 1 million clones, roughly 75% recorded once. V dropped 7 bases and J dropped 6; count of bases not matched to a gene: 3. CDR1 and CDR2 from the germline V gene are GTSNPN and SVGIG (reference sequence). This CDR3 has 11 residues. Sequencing used memory CD4+ T cells sorted from blood. Subset given: CD45RA-negative fraction. V usage is TRBV30 and J usage is TRBJ2-7; 10 bases match TRBD1. The clonotype was recovered from a man in his late teens or twenties in good health. This CDR3 is CASGDRGEQYF. The CDR3 nucleotides read TGTGCCTCCGGGGACAGGGGCGAGCAGTACTTC.